The sample holds a few counts of the clone carrying this TCR beta chain. No antigen is known for it. The data originate from a study of cytomegalovirus exposure and HLA in healthy donors. CDR3 size: 15 residues. V shed 5 bases, J shed 8 bases, and the junction held 10 bases outside the gene matches. Germline V gene data show CDR1 as MDHEN and CDR2 as SYDVKM. PCR amplification relied on 60 Vbeta primers (plus 13 Jbeta primers). Profiled with immunoSEQ multiplex PCR; TCRdb holds only in-frame clones, not every one. This sample has 40,000 to 55,000 clones, with roughly 69% found just once. Findings and caveats of the study: In presence/absence analyses, roughly uniform sequencing depth across donors was assumed. TRBV6-2, TRBV6-3 and some other V segments were excluded as indistinguishable. Despite most TCR sequences being rare, some public TCRs occurred in many donors. Among the CMV-associated chains, a few were confirmed in vitro as specific for CMV antigens.

This receptor was identified in a woman in her thirties in good health and CMV-seronegative. The chain joins TRBV28 to TRBJ2-1; 9 bases are a match to TRBD2. Sequences were obtained from PBMCs. The CDR3 region is CASSLGTSPGHEQFF. The CDR3 DNA is TGTGCCAGCAGTCTCGGGACTAGCCCGGGTCATGAGCAGTTCTTC.